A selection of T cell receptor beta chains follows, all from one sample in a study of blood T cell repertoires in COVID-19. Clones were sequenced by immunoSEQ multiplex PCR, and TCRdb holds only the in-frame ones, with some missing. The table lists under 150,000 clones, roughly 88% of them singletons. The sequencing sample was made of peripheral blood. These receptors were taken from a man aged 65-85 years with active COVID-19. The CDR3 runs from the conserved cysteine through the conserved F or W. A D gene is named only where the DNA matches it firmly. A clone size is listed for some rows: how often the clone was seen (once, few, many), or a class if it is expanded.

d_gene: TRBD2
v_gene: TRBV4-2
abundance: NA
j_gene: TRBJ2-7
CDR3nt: TGTGCCAGCAGCCAAGATTTGGGACTAGCGGGATACTACGAGCAGTACTTC
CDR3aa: CASSQDLGLAGYYEQYF

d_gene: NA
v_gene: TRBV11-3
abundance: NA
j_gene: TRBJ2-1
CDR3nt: TGTGCCAGCAGCATATCCGGGGGCAATGAGCAGTTCTTC
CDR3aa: CASSISGGNEQFF

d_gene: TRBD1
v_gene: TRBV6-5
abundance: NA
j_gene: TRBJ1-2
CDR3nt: TGTGCCAGCAGTTCGGGACAGCCTAACTATGGCTACACCTTC
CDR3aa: CASSSGQPNYGYTF

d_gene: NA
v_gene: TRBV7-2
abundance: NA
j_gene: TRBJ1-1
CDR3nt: TGTGCCAGCAGCTTAGGGACAGTCATGAACACTGAAGCTTTCTTT
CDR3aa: CASSLGTVMNTEAFF

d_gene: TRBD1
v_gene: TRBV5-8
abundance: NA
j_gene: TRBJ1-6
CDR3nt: TGTGCCAGCAGCTGGGGACAGGGGGCCTATAATTCACCCCTCCACTTT
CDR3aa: CASSWGQGAYNSPLHF

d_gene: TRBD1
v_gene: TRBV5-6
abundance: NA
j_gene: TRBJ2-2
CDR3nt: TGTGCCAGCAGCTGGACAGGGCGATCACACACCGGGGAGCTGTTTTTT
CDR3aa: CASSWTGRSHTGELFF

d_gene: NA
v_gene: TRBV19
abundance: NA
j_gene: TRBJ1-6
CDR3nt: TGTGCCAGTTGTTCAGCGGGCTCAAATTCACCCCTCCACTTT
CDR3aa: CASCSAGSNSPLHF

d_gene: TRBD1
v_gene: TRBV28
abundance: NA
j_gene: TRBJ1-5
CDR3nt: TGTGCCAGCAGTTTATGGACAGGGAGACAGCCCCAGCATTTT
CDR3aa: CASSLWTGRQPQHF

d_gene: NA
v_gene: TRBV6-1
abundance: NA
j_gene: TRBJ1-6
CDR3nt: TGTGCCAGCAGTGAAGCGCTTAGCCGGTCTAATTCACCCCTCCACTTT
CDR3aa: CASSEALSRSNSPLHF

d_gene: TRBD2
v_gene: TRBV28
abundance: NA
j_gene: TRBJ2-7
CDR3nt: TGTGCCAGCAGTTTATATGGTCTAGCGGGGATTCCCAGCGAGCAGTACTTC
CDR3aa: CASSLYGLAGIPSEQYF

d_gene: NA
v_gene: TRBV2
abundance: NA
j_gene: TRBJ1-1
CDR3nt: TGTGCCAGCAGTGTAAGGGGTGAAGCTTTCTTT
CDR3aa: CASSVRGEAFF

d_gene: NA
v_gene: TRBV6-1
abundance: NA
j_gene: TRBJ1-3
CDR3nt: TGTGCCAGCAGTGAATCGGACACCATATATTTT
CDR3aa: CASSESDTIYF

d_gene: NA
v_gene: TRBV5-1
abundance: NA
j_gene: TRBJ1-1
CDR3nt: TGCGCCAGCAGCTTGGCCGAGCGGACTGAAGCTTTCTTT
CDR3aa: CASSLAERTEAFF

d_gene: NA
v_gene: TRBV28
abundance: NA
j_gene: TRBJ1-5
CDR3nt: TGTGCCAGCAGTTTCGCTCAGGGTCAGCCCCAGCATTTT
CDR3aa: CASSFAQGQPQHF

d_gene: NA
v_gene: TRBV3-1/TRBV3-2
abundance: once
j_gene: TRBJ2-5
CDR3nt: TGTGCCAGCAGCCAAGAGGGAGGCCAAGAGACCCAGTACTTC
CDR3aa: CASSQEGGQETQYF

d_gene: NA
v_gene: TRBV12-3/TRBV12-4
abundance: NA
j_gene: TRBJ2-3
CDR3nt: TGTGCCAGCAGTGCGGGAACAGATACGCAGTATTTT
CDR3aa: CASSAGTDTQYF

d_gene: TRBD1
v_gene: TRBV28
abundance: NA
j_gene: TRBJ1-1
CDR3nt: TGTGCCAGCAGTTTCCCAGGGGGCGCCCGGATGGTCACTGAAGCTTTCTTT
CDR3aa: CASSFPGGARMVTEAFF

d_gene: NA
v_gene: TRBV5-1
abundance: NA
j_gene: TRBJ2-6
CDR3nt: TGCGCCAGCAGCTCGAGCACAGGGACTGGGGCCAACGTCCTGACTTTC
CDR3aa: CASSSSTGTGANVLTF

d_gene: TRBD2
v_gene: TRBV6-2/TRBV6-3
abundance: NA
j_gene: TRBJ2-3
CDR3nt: TGTGCCAGCAGGTACCCCCTAGCGGGAGGGCGAGATACGCAGTATTTT
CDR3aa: CASRYPLAGGRDTQYF

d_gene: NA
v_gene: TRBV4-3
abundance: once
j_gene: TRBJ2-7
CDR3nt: TGCGCCAGCAGCCAAGATGTACAGGCGCTTTACGAGCAGTACTTC
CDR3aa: CASSQDVQALYEQYF

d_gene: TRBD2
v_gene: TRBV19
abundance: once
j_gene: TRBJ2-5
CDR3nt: TGTGCCAGTAGTCTGCGGACTAGCGGGAGTCAAGAGACCCAGTACTTC
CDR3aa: CASSLRTSGSQETQYF

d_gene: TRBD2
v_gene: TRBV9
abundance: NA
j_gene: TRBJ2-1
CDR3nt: TGTGCCAGCAGCCCCCGACTAGCGGCGAGCTCCTACAATGAGCAGTTCTTC
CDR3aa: CASSPRLAASSYNEQFF

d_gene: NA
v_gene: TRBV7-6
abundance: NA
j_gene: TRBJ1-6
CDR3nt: TGTGCCAGCAGCCCACGAGCAGGGGCGGTTAATTCACCCCTCCACTTT
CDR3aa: CASSPRAGAVNSPLHF

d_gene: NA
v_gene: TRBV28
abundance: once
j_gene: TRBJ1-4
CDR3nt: TGTGCCAGCAGTTCGGGGGGTAGAACTAATGAAAAACTGTTTTTT
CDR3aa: CASSSGGRTNEKLFF

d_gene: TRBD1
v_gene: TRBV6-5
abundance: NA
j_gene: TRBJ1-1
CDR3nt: TGTGCCAGCAGTTACGGGACAGGGAAGGCTGAAGCTTTCTTT
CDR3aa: CASSYGTGKAEAFF

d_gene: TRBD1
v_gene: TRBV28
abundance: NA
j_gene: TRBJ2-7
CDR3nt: TGTGCCAGCCGGACAGGGGGCTACGAGCAGTACTTC
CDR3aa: CASRTGGYEQYF

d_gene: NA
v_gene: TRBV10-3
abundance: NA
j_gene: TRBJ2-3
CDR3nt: TGTGCCATCCACCGACCTGGTTCGGGGCAGTATTTT
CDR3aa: CAIHRPGSGQYF

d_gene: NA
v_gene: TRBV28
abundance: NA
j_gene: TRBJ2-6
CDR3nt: TGTGCCAGCCGCGGGCAGGGGCGGTCTGGGGCCAACGTCCTGACTTTC
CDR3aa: CASRGQGRSGANVLTF

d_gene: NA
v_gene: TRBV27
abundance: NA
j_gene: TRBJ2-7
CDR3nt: TGTGCCAGCAGCCGGACAGAATTATCCTACGAGCAGTACTTC
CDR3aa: CASSRTELSYEQYF

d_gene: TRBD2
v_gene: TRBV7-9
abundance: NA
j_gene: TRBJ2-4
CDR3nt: TGTGCCAGCAGTTCTGGACTAGGGAACATTCAGTACTTC
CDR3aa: CASSSGLGNIQYF

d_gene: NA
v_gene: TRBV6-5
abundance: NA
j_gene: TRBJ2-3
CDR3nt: TGTGCCAGCCGGGGAGCGGCTTCCACAGATACGCAGTATTTT
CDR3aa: CASRGAASTDTQYF

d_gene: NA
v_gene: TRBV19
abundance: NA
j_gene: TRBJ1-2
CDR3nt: TGTGCCAGTATCCAGACAGGTGTGGGACGCAACTATGGCTACACCTTC
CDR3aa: CASIQTGVGRNYGYTF

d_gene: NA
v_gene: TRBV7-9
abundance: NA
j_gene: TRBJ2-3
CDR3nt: TGTGCCAGCAGCTTTACGTCAGGGGACACAGATACGCAGTATTTT
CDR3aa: CASSFTSGDTDTQYF

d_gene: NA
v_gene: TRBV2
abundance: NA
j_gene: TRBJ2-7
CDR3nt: TGTGCCAGCAGACAGGGACCTATCCCCCCCTACGAGCAGTACTTC
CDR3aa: CASRQGPIPPYEQYF

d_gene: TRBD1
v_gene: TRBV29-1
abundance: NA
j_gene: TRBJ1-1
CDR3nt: TGCAGCGGGCGGACAGGGGAGGCTTCGGCTTTCTTT
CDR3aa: CSGRTGEASAFF

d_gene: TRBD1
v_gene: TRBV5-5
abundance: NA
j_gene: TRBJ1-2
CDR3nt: TGTGCCAGCAGCCTTGTGGGTCCGACAGGGGCGGGTGGCTACACCTTC
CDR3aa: CASSLVGPTGAGGYTF

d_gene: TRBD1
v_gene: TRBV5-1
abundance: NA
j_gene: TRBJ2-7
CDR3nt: TGCGCCAGCAGCTTGGGGGGGACAGCGGACCACGAGCAGTACTTC
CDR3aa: CASSLGGTADHEQYF

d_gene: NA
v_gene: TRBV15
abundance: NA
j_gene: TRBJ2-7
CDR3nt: TGTGCCACCAGCAGCCCGGGGGGCAGCTCCTACGAGCAGTACTTC
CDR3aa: CATSSPGGSSYEQYF

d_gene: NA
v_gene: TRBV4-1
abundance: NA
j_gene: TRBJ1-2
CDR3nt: TGCGCCAGCAGCCCTCTGGGCACCTTCTATGGCTACACCTTC
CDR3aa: CASSPLGTFYGYTF

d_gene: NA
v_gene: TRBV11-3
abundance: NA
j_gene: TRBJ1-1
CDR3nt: TGTGCCAGCAGCTTCCTCGTATCTCCGAACACTGAAGCTTTCTTT
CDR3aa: CASSFLVSPNTEAFF

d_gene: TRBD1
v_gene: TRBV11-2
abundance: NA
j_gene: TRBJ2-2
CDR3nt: TGTGCCAGCAGCTTAGGGACAGGGGGCCTCGGGGAGCTGTTTTTT
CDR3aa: CASSLGTGGLGELFF

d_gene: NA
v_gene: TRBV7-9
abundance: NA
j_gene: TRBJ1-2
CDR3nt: TGTGCCAGCAGCCACCCGACACCGGGGTATGGCTACACCTTC
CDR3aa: CASSHPTPGYGYTF

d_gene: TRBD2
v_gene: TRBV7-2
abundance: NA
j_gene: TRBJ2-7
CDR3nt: TGTGCCAGCAGCCCTTCCTCTAGCGGGGCCGCCTACGAGCAGTACTTC
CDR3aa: CASSPSSSGAAYEQYF

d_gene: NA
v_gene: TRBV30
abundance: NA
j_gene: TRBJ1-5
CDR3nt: TGTGCCTGGAGCCCGGTCGATAGCAATCAGCCCCAGCATTTT
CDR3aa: CAWSPVDSNQPQHF

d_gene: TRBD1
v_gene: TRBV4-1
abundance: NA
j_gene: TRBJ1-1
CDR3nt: TGCGCCAGCAGCCTACTGACAGGGTCCGAAGCTTTCTTT
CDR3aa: CASSLLTGSEAFF

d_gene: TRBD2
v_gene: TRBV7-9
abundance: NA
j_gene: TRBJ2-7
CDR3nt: TGTGCCAGCAGCATCCAGGGAGGCGGGAGCAGCGAGCAGTACTTC
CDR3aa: CASSIQGGGSSEQYF

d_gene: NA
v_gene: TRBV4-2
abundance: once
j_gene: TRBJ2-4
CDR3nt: TGTGCCAGCAGCCAAGACAGTTCCAAAAACATTCAGTACTTC
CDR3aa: CASSQDSSKNIQYF

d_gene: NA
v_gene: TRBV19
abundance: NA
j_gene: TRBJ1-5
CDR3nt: TGTGCCAGTAGTGACCGGGACAACAATCAGCCCCAGCATTTT
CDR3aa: CASSDRDNNQPQHF

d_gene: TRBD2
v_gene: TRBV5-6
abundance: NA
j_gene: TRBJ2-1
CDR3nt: TGTGCCAGCAGCCATACTAGCGGAATATCCTACAATGAGCAGTTCTTC
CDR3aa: CASSHTSGISYNEQFF

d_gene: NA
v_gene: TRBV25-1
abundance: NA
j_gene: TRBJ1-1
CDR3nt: TGTGCCAGCAGTGGTTGGCAGAACACTGAAGCTTTCTTT
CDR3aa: CASSGWQNTEAFF

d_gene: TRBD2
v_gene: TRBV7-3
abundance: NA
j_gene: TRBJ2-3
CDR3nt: TGTGCCAGCAGCTTAACCGCTAGCGGGAGGGGCCCAGATACGCAGTATTTT
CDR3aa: CASSLTASGRGPDTQYF

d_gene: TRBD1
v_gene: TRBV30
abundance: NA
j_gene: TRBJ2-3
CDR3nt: TGTGCCTGGAGTTCGACAGGGTTTAGCACGTATACGCAGTATTTT
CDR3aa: CAWSSTGFSTYTQYF

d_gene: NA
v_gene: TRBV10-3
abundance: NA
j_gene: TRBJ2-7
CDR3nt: TGTGCCACTGGGAGTGGTGTTCTGGGGTACGAGCAGTACTTC
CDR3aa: CATGSGVLGYEQYF

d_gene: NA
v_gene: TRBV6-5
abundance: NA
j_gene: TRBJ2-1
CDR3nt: TGTGCCAGCAGGCCGGGGACTTACAATGAGCAGTTCTTC
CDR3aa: CASRPGTYNEQFF

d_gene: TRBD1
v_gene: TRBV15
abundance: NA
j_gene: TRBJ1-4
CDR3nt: TGTGCCACCAGCAGACAGACAGGGGGCGGTGAAAAACTGTTTTTT
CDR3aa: CATSRQTGGGEKLFF

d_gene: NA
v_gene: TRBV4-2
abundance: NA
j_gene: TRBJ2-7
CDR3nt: TGTGCCAGCAGCCCTTTACGGACAGAGGCGGAGGAGCAGTACTTC
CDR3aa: CASSPLRTEAEEQYF

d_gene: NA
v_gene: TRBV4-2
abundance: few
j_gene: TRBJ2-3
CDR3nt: TGTGCCAGCAGCCCCAACCCCGGCGGGGCAAGCACAGATACGCAGTATTTT
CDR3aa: CASSPNPGGASTDTQYF

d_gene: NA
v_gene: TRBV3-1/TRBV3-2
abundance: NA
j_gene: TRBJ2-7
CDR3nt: TGTGCCAGCAGCCAGTCTCCGTACGGGCAGTACTTC
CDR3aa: CASSQSPYGQYF

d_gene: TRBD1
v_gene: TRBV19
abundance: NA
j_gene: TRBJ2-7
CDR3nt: TGTGCCAGTAGTCGACAGGGCTACGAGCAGTACTTC
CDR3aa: CASSRQGYEQYF